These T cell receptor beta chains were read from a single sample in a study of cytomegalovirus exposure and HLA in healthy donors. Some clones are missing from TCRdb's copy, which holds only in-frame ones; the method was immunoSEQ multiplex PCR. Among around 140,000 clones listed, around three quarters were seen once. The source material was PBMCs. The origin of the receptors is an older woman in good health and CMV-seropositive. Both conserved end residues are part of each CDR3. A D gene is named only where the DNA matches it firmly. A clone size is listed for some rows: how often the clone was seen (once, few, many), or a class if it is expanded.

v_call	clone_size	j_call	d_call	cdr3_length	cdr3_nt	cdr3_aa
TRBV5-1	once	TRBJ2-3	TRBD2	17	TGCGCCAGCAGCTCGAGTCGGACTAGCGGGAGCACAGATACGCAGTATTTT	CASSSSRTSGSTDTQYF
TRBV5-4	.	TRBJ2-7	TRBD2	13	TGTGCCAGCAGCTCCGGGACTAGCTACGAGCAGTACTTC	CASSSGTSYEQYF
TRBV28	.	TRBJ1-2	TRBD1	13	TGTGCCAGCATCCTGACAGGGGGGAATGGCTACACCTTC	CASILTGGNGYTF
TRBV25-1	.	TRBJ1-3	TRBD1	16	TGTGCCAGCAGTACCCTGGGACAGGGGACGGGAAACACCATATATTTT	CASSTLGQGTGNTIYF
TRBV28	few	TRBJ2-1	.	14	TGTGCCAGCTGCCATTCAGCGGGCAGTAATGAGCAGTTCTTC	CASCHSAGSNEQFF
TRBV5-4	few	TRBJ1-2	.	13	TGTGCCAGCAGCGTCAGCGAGGGCTATGGCTACACCTTC	CASSVSEGYGYTF
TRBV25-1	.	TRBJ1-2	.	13	TGTGCCAGCAGCCGTGACACTTACTATGGCTACACCTTC	CASSRDTYYGYTF
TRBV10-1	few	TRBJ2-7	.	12	TGCGCCAGCAGTGCGGGTTCCTACGAGCAGTACTTC	CASSAGSYEQYF
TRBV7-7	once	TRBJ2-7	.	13	TGTGCCAGCAGCTTATACGGTCCCTACGAGCAGTACTTC	CASSLYGPYEQYF
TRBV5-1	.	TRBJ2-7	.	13	TGCGCCAGCAGTTTCGAGGGGGGGGAGAAGCAGTACTTC	CASSFEGGEKQYF
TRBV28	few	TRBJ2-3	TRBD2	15	TGTGCCAGCCCGAAACGGGGGGGGCCCACAGATACGCAGTATTTT	CASPKRGGPTDTQYF
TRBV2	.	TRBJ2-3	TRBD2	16	TGTGCCAGCAGGGCGGGACTAGCGGGAGGAACCAATACGCAGTATTTT	CASRAGLAGGTNTQYF
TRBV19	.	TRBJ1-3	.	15	TGTGCCAGTACCTTCTCCGGGACATTCGGAAACACCATATATTTT	CASTFSGTFGNTIYF
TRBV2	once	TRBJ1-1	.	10	TGTGCCAGCAGCCAGGGGCTGTCTTTCTTT	CASSQGLSFF
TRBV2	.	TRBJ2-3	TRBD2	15	TGTGCCAGCAGACGACTAGCGGGAGTACAAGATACGCAGTATTTT	CASRRLAGVQDTQYF
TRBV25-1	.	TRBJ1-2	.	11	TGTGCCAGCAGTGACGACTATGGCTACACCTTC	CASSDDYGYTF
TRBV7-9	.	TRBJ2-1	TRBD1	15	TGTGCCAGCAGCTATACAGGGGGCGATTACAATGAGCAGTTCTTC	CASSYTGGDYNEQFF
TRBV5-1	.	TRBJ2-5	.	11	TGCGCCAGCAGCTTCGGAGAGACCCAGTACTTC	CASSFGETQYF
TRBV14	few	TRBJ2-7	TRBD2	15	TGTGCCAGCAGCCCCCTCGGGGGGGGCCAGTGGGAGCAGTACTTC	CASSPLGGGQWEQYF
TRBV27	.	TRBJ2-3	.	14	TGTGCCAGCAGTTTCAACAGGGGCACAGATACGCAGTATTTT	CASSFNRGTDTQYF
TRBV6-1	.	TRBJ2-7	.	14	TGTGCCAGCAGTGAAATGGGCCAGTCCTACGAGCAGTACTTC	CASSEMGQSYEQYF
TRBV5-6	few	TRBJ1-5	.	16	TGTGCCAGCAGCTTGCTGGCAGGGTCGGGCAATCAGCCCCAGCATTTT	CASSLLAGSGNQPQHF
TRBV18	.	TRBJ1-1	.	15	TGTGCCAGCTCACTTGCGGGGACGGTGAACACTGAAGCTTTCTTT	CASSLAGTVNTEAFF
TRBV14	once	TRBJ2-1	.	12	TGTGCCAGCAGATGGGGGGAAGGTGAGCAGTTCTTC	CASRWGEGEQFF
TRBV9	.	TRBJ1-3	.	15	TGTGCCAGCACCTTGGCCGGGAACGTAGGAAACACCATATATTTT	CASTLAGNVGNTIYF
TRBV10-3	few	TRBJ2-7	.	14	TGTGCCATCTCTGATGGGCCCTCCTCCTACGAGCAGTACTTC	CAISDGPSSYEQYF
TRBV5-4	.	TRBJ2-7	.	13	TGTGCCAGCAGCTTAGGGGGGGGGATAGAGCAGTACTTC	CASSLGGGIEQYF
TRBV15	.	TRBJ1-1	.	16	TGTGCCACCAGCAGAGCCGGCGGGCGCTTAAACACTGAAGCTTTCTTT	CATSRAGGRLNTEAFF
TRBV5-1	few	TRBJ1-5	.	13	TGCGCCAGCAGCTTGGATCACGGGCAGCCCCAGCATTTT	CASSLDHGQPQHF
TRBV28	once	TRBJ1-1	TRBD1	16	TGTGCCAGCACCCCAGAGGGGGCTCCGATGAACACTGAAGCTTTCTTT	CASTPEGAPMNTEAFF
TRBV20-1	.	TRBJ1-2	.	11	TGCAGTGCTATCCAGGCCTATGGCTACACCTTC	CSAIQAYGYTF
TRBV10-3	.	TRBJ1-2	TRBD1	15	TGTGCCATCAGTGAGGACAGGGGCTTCAACTATGGCTACACCTTC	CAISEDRGFNYGYTF
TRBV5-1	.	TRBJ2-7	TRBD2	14	TGCGCCAGCAGCCGGACTAGCGGGAGCTACGAGCAGTACTTC	CASSRTSGSYEQYF
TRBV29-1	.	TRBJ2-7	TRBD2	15	TGCAGCGTTGGAGGGTCCCGCGGGAGTGAGTACGAGCAGTACTTC	CSVGGSRGSEYEQYF
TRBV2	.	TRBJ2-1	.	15	TGTGCCAGCAGTGAAAACCCACTAGCAAGCAATGAGCAGTTCTTC	CASSENPLASNEQFF
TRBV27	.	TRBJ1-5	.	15	TGTGCCAGCACGGTACAGGGCTTTAGCAATCAGCCCCAGCATTTT	CASTVQGFSNQPQHF
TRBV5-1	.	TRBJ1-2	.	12	TGCGCCAGCAGCCCGGGGTCCCATGGCTACACCTTC	CASSPGSHGYTF
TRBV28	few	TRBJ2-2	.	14	TGTGCCAGCAAAAGGTGGACAGACACCGGGGAGCTGTTTTTT	CASKRWTDTGELFF
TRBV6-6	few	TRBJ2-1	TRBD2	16	TGTGCCAGCAGTTCACCCACTAGCGGGATAGGAGATGAGCAGTTCTTC	CASSSPTSGIGDEQFF
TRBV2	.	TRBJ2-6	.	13	TGTGCCAGCAGTAGCGGAGGGACCAACGTCCTGACTTTC	CASSSGGTNVLTF
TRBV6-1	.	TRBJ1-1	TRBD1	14	TGTGCCAGCAGTATGAGGGACAGGGCCGCTGAAGCTTTCTTT	CASSMRDRAAEAFF
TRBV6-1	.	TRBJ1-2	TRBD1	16	TGTGCCAGCAGTGAAACAACAGGGGGTAATAACTATGGCTACACCTTC	CASSETTGGNNYGYTF
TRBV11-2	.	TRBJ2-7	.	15	TGTGCCAGCAGCCGGAGCCCGGACACCTCCTACGAGCAGTACTTC	CASSRSPDTSYEQYF
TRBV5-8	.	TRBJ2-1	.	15	TGTGCCAGCAGCCCTAGCGTCTCGTACTACAATGAGCAGTTCTTC	CASSPSVSYYNEQFF
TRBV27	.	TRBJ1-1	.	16	TGTGCCAGCAGTTTGGATCGGAGGGGCCGAGGAACTGAAGCTTTCTTT	CASSLDRRGRGTEAFF
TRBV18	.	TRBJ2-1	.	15	TGTGCCAGCTCACCCCTTCTAAGCTCGGAGCATGAGCAGTTCTTC	CASSPLLSSEHEQFF
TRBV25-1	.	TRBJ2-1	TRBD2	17	TGTGCCAGCGGTGGGACTAGCGGGAGGGTGCCCGACAATGAGCAGTTCTTC	CASGGTSGRVPDNEQFF
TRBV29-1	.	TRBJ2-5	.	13	TGCAGCGTTGAGGTGGGGGGGCGAGAGACCCAGTACTTC	CSVEVGGRETQYF
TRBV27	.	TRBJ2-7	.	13	TGTGCCACTAAGGGCCGAGGGCGCTACGAGCAGTACTTC	CATKGRGRYEQYF
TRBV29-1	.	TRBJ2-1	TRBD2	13	TGCAGCGCGACTAGCGGGAGAACCAGTGAGCAGTTCTTC	CSATSGRTSEQFF
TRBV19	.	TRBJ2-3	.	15	TGTGCCAGTAGTACCTCCAGCGGGAGCACAGATACGCAGTATTTT	CASSTSSGSTDTQYF